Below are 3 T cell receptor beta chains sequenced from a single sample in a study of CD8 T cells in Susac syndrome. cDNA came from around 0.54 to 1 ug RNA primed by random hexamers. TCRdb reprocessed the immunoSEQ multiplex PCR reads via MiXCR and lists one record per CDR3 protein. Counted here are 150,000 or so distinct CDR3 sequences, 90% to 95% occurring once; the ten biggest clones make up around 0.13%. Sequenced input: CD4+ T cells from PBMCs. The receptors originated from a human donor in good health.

In DNA, the CDR3 is TGCAGCGCTTCTCTCGGCGGGGGGCGCTTGAATGAGCAGTTCTTC. The encoded protein is CSASLGGGRLNEQFF. The chain joins TRBV29-1 to TRBJ2-1; TRBD2 matches at 8 bases. Unmatched junction bases numbered 15, after V lost 7 bases and J lost 7 bases. CDR1 and CDR2 (germline): SQVTM, ANQGSEA. This CDR3 comprises 15 residues.

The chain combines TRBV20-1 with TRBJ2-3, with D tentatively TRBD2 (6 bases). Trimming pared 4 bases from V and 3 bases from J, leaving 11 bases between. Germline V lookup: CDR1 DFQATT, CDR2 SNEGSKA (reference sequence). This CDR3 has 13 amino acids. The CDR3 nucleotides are TGCAGTGCTAATACGGGAGCTACAGATACGCAGTATTTT. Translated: CSANTGATDTQYF.

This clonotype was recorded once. The CDR3 protein is CASSLVRTGGNSPLHF. The CDR3, as DNA: TGTGCCAGCAGTTTAGTTCGGACAGGGGGTAATTCACCCCTCCACTTT. This sequence joins TRBV12-3 or TRBV12-4 and TRBJ1-6; 10 nucleotides agree with TRBD1. J gave up 6 bases and V 1 base, and 3 bases lay outside the gene matches. This CDR3 has 16 residues.